What follows are 14 T cell receptor beta chains derived from one specimen sequenced in a study of vaccination and CD4 T cells after COVID-19. Time point here: late sampling 161 to 241 days after vaccination in three convalescent patients. TCRdb processed the PCR reads anew with MiXCR; each CDR3 protein has one entry. The top ten clones hold over 4.5% of a sample with some 27,000 distinct CDR3 sequences, 50% to 65% of them seen once. The sequencing here drew on CD4+ T cells from blood, taken about 7 months after SARS-CoV-2 vaccination. The receptor source for this set is a human donor who had recovered from COVID-19.

The chain is built from TRBV7-9 and TRBJ1-1; tentatively, D is TRBD1 (5 bases). Germline assignment: CDR1 SEHNR and CDR2 FQNEAQ (reference sequence). Trimming pared 2 bases from V and 11 bases from J, leaving 9 bases between. The CDR3 is 11 residues long. CDR3 residues: CASSLQGEAFF. The CDR3 bases are TGTGCCAGCAGCTTACAGGGAGAGGCTTTCTTT.

This chain uses TRBV28 with TRBJ2-7, with a possible D match to TRBD1 (6 bases). This CDR3 has 15 residues. CDR1 is MDHEN and CDR2 is SYDVKM in the germline V gene. Between the trimmed V and J ends, which lost 1 base and 0 bases, there was a span of 10 bases. CDR3 sequence (DNA): TGTGCCAGCAGTTTATCAGGGGCGTTCTCCTACGAGCAGTACTTC. It specifies CASSLSGAFSYEQYF.

The chain links TRBV20-1 to TRBJ1-1, with D unresolved. V was shortened by 4 bases and J by 8 bases, with 17 bases between the two germline ends. The CDR3 sequence is 13 residues long. Germline V lookup: CDR1 DFQATT, CDR2 SNEGSKA (reference sequence). CDR3 sequence reads: CSATQAAGREAFF. As DNA, the CDR3 is TGCAGTGCTACCCAGGCAGCGGGCAGAGAAGCTTTCTTT.

The chain carries TRBV5-1 and TRBJ1-1; D is unresolved. This CDR3 has 14 residues. Germline V gene lookup returns CDR1 SGHRS and CDR2 YFSETQ. The V end lost 0 bases, the J end lost 1 base, and 7 bases lay between the germline ends. The CDR3 bases are TGCGCCAGCAGCTTGGCCGGGGAGAACACTGAAGCTTTCTTT. It specifies CASSLAGENTEAFF. Full variable domain (remainder filled in from reference TRBV5-1 and TRBJ1-1): KAGVTQTPRYLIKTRGQQVTLSCSPISGHRSVSWYQQTPGQGLQFLFEYFSETQRNKGNFPGRFSGRQFSNSRSEMNVSTLELGDSALYLCASSLAGENTEAFFGQGTRLTVV.

The chain uses TRBV28 and TRBJ1-6, with no clear D. The CDR3 is 14 residues long. The V and J ends lost 1 base and 7 bases respectively, with 8 bases between them. The germline CDR1 and CDR2 sequences are MDHEN and SYDVKM. As DNA, the CDR3 is TGTGCCAGCAGTTTATACCCCACAAATTCACCCCTCCACTTT. Translated, it gives CASSLYPTNSPLHF.

The chain recombines TRBV19 with TRBJ1-2; TRBD1 agrees at 12 bases. The CDR3 has 15 residues. Trimming took 7 bases from V and 4 from J; bases not matched to a gene: 7. Germline V gene lookup returns CDR1 LNHDA and CDR2 SQIVND (reference sequence). The CDR3 here is CASTTGTGGFYGYTF. The CDR3 DNA reads TGTGCCAGTACCACCGGGACAGGGGGCTTCTATGGCTACACCTTC. Together with reference TRBV19 and TRBJ1-2, the CDR3 gives the full variable domain: DGGITQSPKYLFRKEGQNVTLSCEQNLNHDAMYWYRQDPGQGLRLIYYSQIVNDFQKGDIAEGYSVSREKKESFPLTVTSAQKNPTAFYLCASTTGTGGFYGYTFGSGTRLTVV.

This sequence joins TRBV6-5 and TRBJ2-3, with 10 bases aligning to TRBD2. The CDR3 loop spans 16 amino acids. The J segment lost 4 bases and the V segment lost 3 bases, leaving 7 bases of the junction unmatched. Germline values: CDR1 MNHEY, CDR2 SVGAGI. The CDR3 sequence: CASSYPSGGGSDTQYF. The CDR3 DNA sequence: TGTGCCAGCAGTTATCCAAGCGGGGGGGGTTCAGATACGCAGTATTTT.

This clonotype was found a few times. The V call is TRBV28, the J call TRBJ2-7; maybe TRBD2 (5 bases). The CDR3 covers 16 residues. Trimming shortened V by 5 bases and J by 9 bases, and 26 bases separated the two germline ends. CDR1 and CDR2 from the germline V gene are MDHEN and SYDVKM. CDR3 residues: CASSRDPAEAPMGQYF. The CDR3 DNA is TGTGCCAGCAGTCGAGATCCGGCGGAGGCCCCTATGGGGCAGTACTTC. Together with reference TRBV28 and TRBJ2-7, the CDR3 gives the full variable domain: DVKVTQSSRYLVKRTGEKVFLECVQDMDHENMFWYRQDPGLGLRLIYFSYDVKMKEKGDIPEGYSVSREKKERFSLILESASTNQTSMYLCASSRDPAEAPMGQYFGPGTRLTVT.

In its sample, this clonotype was seen a few times. The V gene is TRBV20-1, the J gene TRBJ1-5; D gene unclear. Germline CDR1 DFQATT, CDR2 SNEGSKA (reference sequence). The CDR3 extends over 17 amino acids. Trimming took off 4 bases at V and 0 bases at J, with 19 bases between the two ends. CDR3 DNA: TGCAGTGCTACCCCGGGAGCACTATCCTATAGCAATCAGCCCCAGCATTTT. Protein sequence: CSATPGALSYSNQPQHF.

V and J are TRBV7-2 and TRBJ2-7, with D tentatively TRBD1 or TRBD2 (5 bases each). Germline assignment: CDR1 SGHTA and CDR2 FQGNSA. Trimming cost V 4 bases and J 2 bases, with 12 bases left between them. The CDR3 is made up of 14 amino acids. The CDR3 loop reads CASSSLRGPYEQYF. In DNA form, the CDR3 reads TGTGCCAGCAGCTCCCTTCGGGGCCCCTACGAGCAGTACTTC.

The genes are TRBV24-1 and TRBJ2-3; 7 nucleotides line up with TRBD2. Germline CDR1 KGHDR, CDR2 SFDVKD. The CDR3 consists of 17 residues. Unmatched junction bases numbered 13, after V lost 3 bases and J lost 5 bases. The CDR3 spells CATSDRRAGVQIDTQYF. The CDR3 DNA is TGTGCCACCAGTGATCGAAGGGCGGGAGTACAAATAGATACGCAGTATTTT.

This clonotype was seen a few times. The chain recombines TRBV7-6 with TRBJ2-5, with D tentatively TRBD1 or TRBD2 (5 bases each). The V gene lost 0 bases and the J gene lost 7 bases, with 9 bases spanning the gap. The V gene's germline CDR1 is SGHVS and CDR2 FNYEAQ. The CDR3 is 13 residues long. CDR3 amino acids: CASSLAAGTTQYF. Here the CDR3 DNA reads TGTGCCAGCAGCTTAGCGGCAGGGACGACCCAGTACTTC.

This clonotype was seen a handful of times. V is TRBV28 and J is TRBJ1-2, with 8 bases matching TRBD1. This CDR3 has 14 residues. CDR1 is MDHEN and CDR2 is SYDVKM in the germline V gene. J was trimmed by 8 bases and V by 6 bases; bases with no gene match: 11. The CDR3, as DNA: TGTGCCAGCAGGATAAGGACAGGGTTTAAGGGCTACACCTTC. Translating it yields CASRIRTGFKGYTF.

The J gene is TRBJ1-5, the V gene TRBV27; a possible D gene is TRBD1 (6 bases). Germline CDR1 MNHEY, CDR2 SMNVEV (reference sequence). This CDR3 region has 15 residues. V was trimmed by 6 bases and J by 2 bases, leaving 14 bases between them. CDR3 sequence (DNA): TGTGCCAGCAGGGACAGTCAGGGGCGCAATCAGCCCCAGCATTTT. Its protein is CASRDSQGRNQPQHF.